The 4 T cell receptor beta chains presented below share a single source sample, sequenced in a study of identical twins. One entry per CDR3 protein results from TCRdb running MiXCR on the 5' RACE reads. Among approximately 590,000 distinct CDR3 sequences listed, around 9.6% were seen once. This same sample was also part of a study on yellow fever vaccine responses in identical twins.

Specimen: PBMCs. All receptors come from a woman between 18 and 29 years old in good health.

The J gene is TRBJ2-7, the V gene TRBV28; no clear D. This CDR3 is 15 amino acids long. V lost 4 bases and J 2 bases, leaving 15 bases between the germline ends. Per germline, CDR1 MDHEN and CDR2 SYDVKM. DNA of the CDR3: TGTGCCAGCAGTTCGAAAGGTCGCCCGGCCTACGAGCAGTACTTC. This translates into CASSSKGRPAYEQYF.

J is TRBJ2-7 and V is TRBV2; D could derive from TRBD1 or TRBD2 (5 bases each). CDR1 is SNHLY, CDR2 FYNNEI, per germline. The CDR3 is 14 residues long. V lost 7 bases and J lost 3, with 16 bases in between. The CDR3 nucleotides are TGTGCCAGCACCGGTGGGACCCAACTCTACGAGCAGTACTTC. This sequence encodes CASTGGTQLYEQYF. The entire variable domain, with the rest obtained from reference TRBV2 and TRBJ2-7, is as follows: EPEVTQTPSHQVTQMGQEVILRCVPISNHLYFYWYRQILGQKVEFLVSFYNNEISEKSEIFDDQFSVERPDGSNFTLKIRSTKLEDSAMYFCASTGGTQLYEQYFGPGTRLTVT.

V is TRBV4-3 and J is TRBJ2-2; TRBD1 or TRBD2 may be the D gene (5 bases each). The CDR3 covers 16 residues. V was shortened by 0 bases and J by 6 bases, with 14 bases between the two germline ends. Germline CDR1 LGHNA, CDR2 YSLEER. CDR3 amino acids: CASSQDRGDGAGELFF. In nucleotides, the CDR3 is TGCGCCAGCAGCCAAGATCGAGGGGATGGAGCCGGGGAGCTGTTTTTT.

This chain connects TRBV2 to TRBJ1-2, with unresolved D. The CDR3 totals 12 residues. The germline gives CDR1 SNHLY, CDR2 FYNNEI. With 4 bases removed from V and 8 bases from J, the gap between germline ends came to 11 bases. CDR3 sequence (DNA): TGTGCCAGCAGTGTGCTAGTTTTGGGCTACACCTTC. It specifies CASSVLVLGYTF.